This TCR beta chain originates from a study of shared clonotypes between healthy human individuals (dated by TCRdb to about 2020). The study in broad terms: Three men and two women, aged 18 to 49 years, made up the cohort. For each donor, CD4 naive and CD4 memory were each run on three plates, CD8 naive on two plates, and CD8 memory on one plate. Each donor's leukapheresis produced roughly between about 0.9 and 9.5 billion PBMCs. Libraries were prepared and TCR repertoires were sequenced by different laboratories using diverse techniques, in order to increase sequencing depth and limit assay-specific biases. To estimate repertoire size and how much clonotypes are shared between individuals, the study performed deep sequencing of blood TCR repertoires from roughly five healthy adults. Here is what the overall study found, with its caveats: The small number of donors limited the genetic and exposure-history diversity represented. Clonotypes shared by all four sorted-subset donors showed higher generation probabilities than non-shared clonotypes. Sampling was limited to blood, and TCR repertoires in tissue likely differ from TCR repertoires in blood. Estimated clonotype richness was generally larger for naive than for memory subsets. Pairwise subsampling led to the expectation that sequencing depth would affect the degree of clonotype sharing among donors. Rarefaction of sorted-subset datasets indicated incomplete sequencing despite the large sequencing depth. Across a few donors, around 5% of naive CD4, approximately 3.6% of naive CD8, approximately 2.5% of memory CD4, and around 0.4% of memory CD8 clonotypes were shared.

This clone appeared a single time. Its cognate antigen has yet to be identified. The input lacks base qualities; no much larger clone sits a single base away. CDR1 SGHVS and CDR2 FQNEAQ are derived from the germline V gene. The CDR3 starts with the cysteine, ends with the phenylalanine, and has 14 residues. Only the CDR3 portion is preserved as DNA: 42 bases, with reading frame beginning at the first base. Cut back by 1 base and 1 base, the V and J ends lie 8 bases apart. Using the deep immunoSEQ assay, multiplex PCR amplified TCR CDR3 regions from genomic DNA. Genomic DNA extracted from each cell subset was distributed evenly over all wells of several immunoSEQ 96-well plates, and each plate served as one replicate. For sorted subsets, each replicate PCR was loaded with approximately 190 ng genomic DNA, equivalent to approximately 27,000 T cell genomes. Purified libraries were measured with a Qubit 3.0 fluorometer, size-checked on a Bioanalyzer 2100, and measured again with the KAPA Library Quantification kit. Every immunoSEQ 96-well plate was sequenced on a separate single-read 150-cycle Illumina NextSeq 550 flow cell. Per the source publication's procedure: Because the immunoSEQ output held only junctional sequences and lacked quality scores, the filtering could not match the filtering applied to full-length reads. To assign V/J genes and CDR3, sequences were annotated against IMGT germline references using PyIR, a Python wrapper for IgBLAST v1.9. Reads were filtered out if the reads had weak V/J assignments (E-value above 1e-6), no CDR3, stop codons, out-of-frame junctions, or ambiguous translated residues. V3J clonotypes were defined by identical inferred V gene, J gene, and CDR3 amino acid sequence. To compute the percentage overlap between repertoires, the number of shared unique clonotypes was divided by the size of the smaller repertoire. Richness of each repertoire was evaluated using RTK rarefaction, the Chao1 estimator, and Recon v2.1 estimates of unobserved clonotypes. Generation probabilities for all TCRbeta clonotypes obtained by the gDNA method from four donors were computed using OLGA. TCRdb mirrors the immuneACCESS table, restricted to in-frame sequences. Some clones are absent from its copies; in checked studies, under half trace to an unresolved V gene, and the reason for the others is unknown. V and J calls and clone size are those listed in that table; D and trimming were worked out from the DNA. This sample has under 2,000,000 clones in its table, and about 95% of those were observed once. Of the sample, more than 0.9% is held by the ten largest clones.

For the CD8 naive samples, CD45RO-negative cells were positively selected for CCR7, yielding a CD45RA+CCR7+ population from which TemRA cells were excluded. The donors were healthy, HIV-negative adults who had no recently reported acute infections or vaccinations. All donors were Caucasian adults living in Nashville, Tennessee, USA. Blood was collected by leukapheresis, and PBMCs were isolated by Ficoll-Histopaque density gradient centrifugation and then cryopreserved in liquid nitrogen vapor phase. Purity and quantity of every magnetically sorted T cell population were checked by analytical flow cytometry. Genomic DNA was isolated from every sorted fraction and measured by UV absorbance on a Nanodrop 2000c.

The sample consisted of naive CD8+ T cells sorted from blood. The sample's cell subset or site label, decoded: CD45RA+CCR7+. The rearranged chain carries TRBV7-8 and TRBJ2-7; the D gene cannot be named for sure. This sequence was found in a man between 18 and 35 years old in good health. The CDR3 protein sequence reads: CASSLVGRSYEQYF. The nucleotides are TGTGCCAGCAGCTTAGTCGGCAGGTCCTACGAGCAGTACTTC.